This T cell receptor (beta chain) emerged from a study of blood T cell repertoires in COVID-19. Turning to the study itself: The United States, Italy and Spain were the sources of the acute and convalescent COVID-19 samples. T cells, B-cell-depleted T cells, or PBMCs supplied cDNA or gDNA.

The junction had 6 bases not matched to a gene; V was cut back by 0 bases and J by 2 bases. The length of the CDR3 is 16 residues. Germline V CDR1 and CDR2: SGHNT, YYREEE (reference sequence). In the study's own analysis: For nucleated cells, counts were estimated from reference gene primer amplification. Produced via immunoSEQ multiplex PCR; TCRdb's table is partial and in-frame only. V, J and clone size are taken as reported in that table, and D and trimming were inferred from the DNA itself. This table has roughly 50,000 clones, around 92% appearing once. The sequencing input was peripheral blood. This receptor was obtained from a man aged 45-65 years with active COVID-19. V gene TRBV5-4 combines with J gene TRBJ2-3; 7 bases are a match to TRBD1. The CDR3, as DNA: TGTGCCAGCAGCTTGGAACAGGGGTCAGACACAGATACGCAGTATTTT. It encodes CASSLEQGSDTDTQYF.